Detailed here is one TCR beta chain. Sequencing was performed with immunoSEQ multiplex PCR; in TCRdb, only in-frame clones are kept and a portion is missing. The table has approximately 100,000 clones, approximately 80% seen once. The sample belongs to a study of PD-1 blockade in mismatch repair-deficient tumors. Sequenced material: peripheral blood, taken approximately 35 weeks after starting pembrolizumab. This TCR came from an adult with mismatch repair-deficient cancer.

The CDR3 spells CAWGRDTEAFF. The CDR3 nucleotides are TGTGCCTGGGGACGGGACACTGAAGCTTTCTTT. The chain joins TRBV30 to TRBJ1-1; D gene ambiguous. CDR3 length: 11 amino acids. V was shortened by 5 bases and J by 3 bases, with 7 bases between the two germline ends. Germline V gene sequence: CDR1 GTSNPN, CDR2 SVGIG (reference sequence).